Detailed here is one TCR beta chain. What it binds is not known. Constant-segment primers served in 5'RACE that generated TCR alpha and TCR beta cDNA libraries bearing sample barcodes and UMIs. TCRdb re-called the 5' RACE reads through MiXCR, storing one row per CDR3 protein. The repertoire includes roughly 410,000 distinct CDR3 sequences, 24% of them detected once, and roughly 8.7% sits in the top ten. The data originate from a study of T-cell memory formation after mild COVID-19. Study-level points and caveats: Pre-infection memory carried some responding clones, suggesting that cross-reactive memory joined. Whether second-wave clones peaking at day 37 were SARS-CoV-2 specific went unconfirmed.

The CDR3 has 12 residues. The V end lost 8 bases, the J end lost 3 bases, and 10 bases lay between the germline ends. This sequence originates from an adult woman who had mild COVID-19 (a few samples of this study predate the infection). Cell type and time point are not known. This chain links TRBV12-3 or TRBV12-4 with TRBJ1-2; D remains ambiguous. The sequenced material came from PBMCs or a T cell subset sorted from them (not recorded which). CDR3 nucleotides: TGTGCCAGCGCCGGCAGATACTATGGCTACACCTTC. It specifies CASAGRYYGYTF.